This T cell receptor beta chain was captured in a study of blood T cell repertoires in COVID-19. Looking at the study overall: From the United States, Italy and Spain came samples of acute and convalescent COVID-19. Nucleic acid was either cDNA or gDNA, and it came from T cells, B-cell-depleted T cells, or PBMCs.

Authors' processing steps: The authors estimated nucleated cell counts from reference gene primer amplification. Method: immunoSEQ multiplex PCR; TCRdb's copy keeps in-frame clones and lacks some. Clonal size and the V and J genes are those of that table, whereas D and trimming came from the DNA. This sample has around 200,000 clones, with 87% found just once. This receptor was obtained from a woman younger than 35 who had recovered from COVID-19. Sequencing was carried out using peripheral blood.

In DNA, the CDR3 is TGTGCCAGCAGCGCCCCTGTTGCGGGACCTAACACCGGGGAGCTGTTTTTT. It yields the protein CASSAPVAGPNTGELFF. The J gene is TRBJ2-2, the V gene TRBV9; D is perhaps TRBD2 (6 bases). Germline V lookup: CDR1 SGDLS, CDR2 YYNGEE. The CDR3 consists of 17 residues. V was trimmed by 3 bases and J by 2 bases, leaving 17 bases between them.